This record concerns one T cell receptor (beta chain) sequence. These data belong to a study of read filtering for tumor transcriptome and immune sequencing. In the study overall: DNase treatment preceded whole-transcriptome library preparation.

This library used roughly 400 ng RNA and molecular barcoded adaptors spanning alpha/delta and beta/gamma chains. TCRdb independently ran MiXCR on the reads; one entry per CDR3 protein. In the table there are around 6,000 distinct CDR3 sequences, about 20% of which are singletons. Trimming cost V 8 bases and J 9 bases; bases outside gene matches: 14. The CDR3 is made up of 14 amino acids. CDR1 is SQVTM, CDR2 ANQGSEA, per germline. Specimen: a population of CD138-negative cells sorted from bone marrow. This TCR was recovered from a donor at least 40 years old with multiple myeloma. The J gene is TRBJ2-1, the V gene TRBV29-1, with TRBD2 identical over 9 bases. Here the CDR3 DNA reads TGCAGCACGGGACTAGCTGGATGGCCAGGTGAGCAGTTCTTC. Encoded protein: CSTGLAGWPGEQFF.